This T cell receptor (beta chain) was observed in a study of blood T cell repertoires in COVID-19. Study as a whole: Collection of acute and convalescent COVID-19 samples took place in the United States, Italy and Spain. Sample material is recorded as cDNA or gDNA derived from T cells, B-cell-depleted T cells, or PBMCs.

The CDR3 has 15 residues. V was clipped by 6 bases and J by 2 bases; unmatched bases: 5. Germline CDR1 and CDR2: KGHSH and LQKENI. Original processing methods: Amplification with reference gene primers provided the estimates of nucleated cell counts. Repertoires were generated with immunoSEQ multiplex PCR, while TCRdb's copy carries only in-frame clones and drops some. The D gene and trimming were derived from the DNA, and the V and J assignments and clone size from that table. The table records about 240,000 clones, approximately 87% of them present only once. This sequence was found in a man aged 60 to 75 with acute or convalescent COVID-19. The chain combines TRBV18 with TRBJ2-1; 9 nucleotides agree with TRBD2. Sequencing was done on a sample of peripheral blood. In nucleotides, the CDR3 is TGTGCCAGCTCCCAGACTAGCGGCGCCTACAATGAGCAGTTCTTC. Residues: CASSQTSGAYNEQFF.